What follows describes a single TCR beta chain. The data are from a study of blood T cell repertoires in COVID-19. TCRdb keeps only in-frame clones here, not all; method: immunoSEQ multiplex PCR. The sample holds around 230,000 clones, approximately 84% seen once. CDR1 is SNHLY and CDR2 is FYNNEI in the germline V gene. This CDR3 is built from 15 residues. The V segment lost 3 bases and the J segment 2 bases; nucleotides outside the gene matches: 3. The sequence came from an elderly woman with acute or convalescent COVID-19. This chain connects TRBV2 to TRBJ2-3, with 9 positions matching TRBD2. The source material was peripheral blood. CDR3 amino acids: CASSEASGATDTQYF. CDR3 nucleotide sequence: TGTGCCAGCAGTGAGGCTAGCGGGGCCACAGATACGCAGTATTTT. Based on the CDR3 plus reference TRBV2 and TRBJ2-3, the full variable domain is EPEVTQTPSHQVTQMGQEVILRCVPISNHLYFYWYRQILGQKVEFLVSFYNNEISEKSEIFDDQFSVERPDGSNFTLKIRSTKLEDSAMYFCASSEASGATDTQYFGPGTRLTVL.